These 28 T cell receptor beta chains were all obtained from the same sample, sequenced in a study of response to subunit inactivated influenza vaccine (dated by TCRdb to between 2017 and 2018). The library was obtained by RT-PCR. Instrument used: Illumina HiSeq 2500. TCRdb's own reprocessing of the public reads used fastp at Q25 and MiXCR and kept productive beta chains. Every CDR3 protein is listed once, alongside the most common genes and DNA of its rows. The sample table contains about 500,000 distinct CDR3 sequences; only one count was recorded for more than 15% of them. Jointly, the top ten make up approximately 3% of the sample. The sequences come from CD4+ T cells sorted from PBMCs, collected around 25 months after vaccination. These receptors all stem from a man aged 50 to 75 who received an inactivated influenza vaccine. Donor details come from another sample of the same person, matched by shared clones.

With respect to this clonotype: The germline gene is not matched at one end of the junction; a read error may be the cause. The chain has TRBV20-1 and TRBJ2-4, with 10 bases aligning to TRBD2. This CDR3 region has 15 residues. Germline-derived CDR1 and CDR2 are DFQATT and SNEGSKA (reference sequence). CDR3 amino acids: CGARERGGLELIQYF. CDR3 sequence (DNA): TGCGGTGCTAGGGAGCGGGGGGGCCTCGAGCTCATTCAGTACTTC.

This clonotype was recorded many times. The chain has TRBV20-1 and TRBJ1-4, with 8 bases that match TRBD1. The ends lost 5 bases at V and 2 bases at J; junction bases unmatched: 13. Germline CDR1 reads DFQATT; CDR2 reads SNEGSKA (reference sequence). The CDR3 runs 17 residues. The CDR3 bases are TGCAGTGCTCCGAAGAGGACAGGGATTAGCACTAATGAAAAACTGTTTTTT. Translated, it gives CSAPKRTGISTNEKLFF.

This clonotype was observed many times. The V gene is TRBV29-1, the J gene TRBJ2-1; tentative D call: TRBD2 (5 bases). The CDR3 is made up of 14 amino acids. V lost 6 bases and J 12 bases, leaving 24 bases between the germline ends. Germline V gene sequence: CDR1 SQVTM, CDR2 ANQGSEA. CDR3 region: CSVLTMSRPEGQFF. The CDR3 DNA is TGCAGCGTCTTGACCATGTCAAGACCAGAGGGGCAGTTCTTC.

This clonotype was seen a handful of times. The chain recombines TRBV27 with TRBJ2-5, with 8 bases that match TRBD1. V dropped 9 bases and J dropped 5; count of bases not matched to a gene: 8. This CDR3 has 13 amino acids. The germline V gene encodes CDR1 MNHEY and CDR2 SMNVEV (reference sequence). CDR3: CASGTGLMETQYF. In DNA form, the CDR3 reads TGTGCCAGTGGGACAGGTTTAATGGAGACCCAGTACTTC.

In its sample, this clonotype was seen many times. The rearrangement joins TRBV7-9 to TRBJ1-2, with 9 bases fitting TRBD1. The CDR3 is 13 residues long. The V segment lost 5 bases and the J segment 5 bases; nucleotides outside the gene matches: 3. Per germline, CDR1 SEHNR and CDR2 FQNEAQ (reference sequence). CDR3 sequence (DNA): TGTGCCAGCAGCCGACAGGGGGAGTATGGCTACACCTTC. Translation gives CASSRQGEYGYTF.

This chain uses TRBV20-1 with TRBJ2-1; D unresolved. Germline CDR1 DFQATT, CDR2 SNEGSKA (reference sequence). There are 13 residues in the CDR3. Trimming cost V 4 bases and J 5 bases, with 12 bases left between them. The CDR3 sequence is CSANLGTNNEQFF. CDR3 bases: TGCAGTGCTAACCTCGGAACGAACAATGAGCAGTTCTTC.

The gene calls are TRBV3-1 and TRBJ2-7, with D uncertain. The CDR3 extends over 14 amino acids. Germline V gene lookup returns CDR1 LGHDT and CDR2 YNNKEL (reference sequence). V lost 3 bases and J lost 5, with 14 bases in between. DNA for the CDR3: TGTGCCAGCAGCCATTCCACTCAGGTCCACGAGCAGTACTTC. Amino acids: CASSHSTQVHEQYF.

This clonotype was counted at least ten times. In DNA, the CDR3 is TGTGCCAGCAGTTTAGCTGGGCAGAACTATGGCTACACCTTC. This translates into CASSLAGQNYGYTF. This chain links TRBV12-3 or TRBV12-4 with TRBJ1-2, with no clear D. This CDR3 spans 14 amino acids. Trimming pared 0 bases from V and 2 bases from J, leaving 7 bases between.

This clonotype was seen repeatedly, ten times or more. The chain combines TRBV20-1 with TRBJ2-3; D might be TRBD2 (5 bases). This CDR3 comprises 14 residues. Germline CDR1 reads DFQATT; CDR2 reads SNEGSKA (reference sequence). V lost 0 bases, J lost 1 base, and 8 bases lay in between. CDR3 bases: TGCAGTGCTAGAGATGGGAGCGGCACAGATACGCAGTATTTT. This gives the protein CSARDGSGTDTQYF.

This clonotype has at least ten counts. In DNA, the CDR3 is TGTGCCAGCAGTTTGGACAGGGGGAGCTTTAATGAAAAACTGTTTTTT. This encodes CASSLDRGSFNEKLFF. The chain carries TRBV12-3 or TRBV12-4 and TRBJ1-4, with 10 bases identical to TRBD1. The V gene end was trimmed by 3 bases and the J gene end by 4 bases; junction bases not matched to a gene: 5. The CDR3 consists of 16 residues.

This clonotype turned up a few times. The rearrangement links TRBV10-3 to TRBJ2-1; TRBD2 aligns across 12 bases. Unmatched junction bases numbered 5, after V lost 4 bases and J lost 4 bases. The germline gives CDR1 ENHRY, CDR2 SYGVKD. This CDR3 spans 16 amino acids. This CDR3 is CAISGGLAGGYNEQFF. CDR3 coding DNA: TGTGCCATCAGTGGAGGCCTAGCGGGAGGGTACAATGAGCAGTTCTTC.

V gene TRBV29-1 combines with J gene TRBJ2-7; no clear D gene. The CDR3 covers 11 residues. Germline CDR1 and CDR2: SQVTM and ANQGSEA. The V gene lost 6 bases and the J gene lost 7 bases, with 13 bases spanning the gap. The CDR3 DNA is TGCAGCGTAAAGGACCTAGATGAGCAGTACTTC. It encodes CSVKDLDEQYF.

In this sample, this clonotype turned up a few times. This chain connects TRBV27 to TRBJ2-2; 10 bases align to TRBD2. CDR1 is MNHEY and CDR2 is SMNVEV in the germline V gene (reference sequence). The CDR3 extends over 16 amino acids. Germline trimming cut 2 bases from V and 7 bases from J; bases unmatched to any gene: 7. The CDR3 DNA sequence: TGTGCCAGCAGTTTAGGAACTAGCGGGAAGAACGGGGAGCTGTTTTTT. Protein: CASSLGTSGKNGELFF.

The gene calls are TRBV15 and TRBJ1-4; 9 bases agree with TRBD1. J was trimmed by 5 bases and V by 0 bases; bases with no gene match: 4. The germline V gene encodes CDR1 LNHNV and CDR2 YYDKDF (reference sequence). CDR3 size: 16 residues. CDR3 sequence: CATSRDSTGGNEKLFF. CDR3 DNA sequence: TGTGCCACCAGCAGAGATAGTACAGGGGGCAATGAAAAACTGTTTTTT.

The gene calls are TRBV30 and TRBJ2-3, with TRBD2 matching over 8 bases. The CDR3 contains 15 residues. V shed 0 bases and J 6 bases; nucleotides not matched to a gene: 8. CDR1 is GTSNPN and CDR2 is SVGIG in the germline V gene (reference sequence). CDR3 region: CAWSVASGSWDTQYF. CDR3 bases: TGTGCCTGGAGTGTAGCCAGCGGGAGTTGGGATACGCAGTATTTT.

The chain carries TRBV7-2 and TRBJ2-7, with 10 bases matching TRBD2. This CDR3 spans 15 amino acids. From germline, CDR1 is SGHTA and CDR2 FQGNSA. J was trimmed by 4 bases and V by 3 bases; bases with no gene match: 6. CDR3 bases: TGTGCCAGCAGCTTTAGCGGGAGGAAAGAGTACGAGCAGTACTTC. Protein product: CASSFSGRKEYEQYF.

The rearrangement links TRBV6-1 to TRBJ2-3; no definite D call. The CDR3 loop spans 12 amino acids. CDR1 MNHNS and CDR2 SASEGT come from the germline V gene. Trimming took off 3 bases at V and 6 bases at J, with 7 bases between the two ends. CDR3 DNA sequence: TGTGCCAGCAGTGAGGTCAGGGATACGCAGTATTTT. Protein: CASSEVRDTQYF.

The genes are TRBV6-2 or TRBV6-3 and TRBJ2-7; D is tentatively TRBD1 or TRBD2 (5 bases each). Germline CDR1 MNHEY, CDR2 SVGEGT. This CDR3 spans 14 amino acids. V was cut by 6 bases and J by 3 bases, with 15 bases left in between. The CDR3 region is CASRRTGTIYEQYF. The DNA of the CDR3 is TGTGCCAGCAGGCGAACCGGGACCATCTACGAGCAGTACTTC.

Here the CDR3 DNA reads TGTGCCAGCAGCTTCGCGTCGGGGGCTGAAGCTTTCTTT. Amino acid sequence: CASSFASGAEAFF. The gene calls are TRBV12-3 or TRBV12-4 and TRBJ1-1; maybe TRBD1 (5 bases). V lost 6 bases and J 6 bases, leaving 14 bases between the germline ends. This CDR3 contains 13 residues.

This clonotype turned up a few times. The CDR3 region has the DNA TGTGCCAGCAGTTCTCAGGGCGACAATCAGCCCCAGCATTTT. Protein product: CASSSQGDNQPQHF. V is TRBV4-2 and J is TRBJ1-5; a weak D match, TRBD1 (5 bases). V was clipped by 6 bases and J by 3 bases, with 12 bases between them. The CDR3 spans 14 residues. Germline V CDR1 and CDR2: LGHNA, YNFKEQ.

A few counts support this clonotype. The chain is built from TRBV6-2 or TRBV6-3 and TRBJ2-1; no clear D gene. The V gene lost 0 bases and the J gene lost 2 bases, with 11 bases spanning the gap. The CDR3 is 16 residues long. The germline CDR1 and CDR2 sequences are MNHEY and SVGEGT. CDR3 region: CASSYSIGPAYNEQFF. CDR3 nucleotide sequence: TGTGCCAGCAGTTACTCGATTGGGCCAGCCTACAATGAGCAGTTCTTC.

This clonotype showed up just a few times. This rearrangement joins TRBV11-2 to TRBJ2-5; 8 bases map to TRBD2. The V gene's germline CDR1 is SGHAT and CDR2 FQNNGV. This CDR3 is 16 amino acids long. The V gene end was trimmed by 5 bases and the J gene end by 0 bases; junction bases not matched to a gene: 8. The CDR3 DNA is TGTGCCAGCAGCCAAACGGGGGGGTTGTACCAAGAGACCCAGTACTTC. As protein: CASSQTGGLYQETQYF.

Only a few counts were recorded for this clonotype. The chain combines TRBV15 with TRBJ1-2; D is unresolved. The V and J ends lost 0 bases and 7 bases respectively, with 6 bases between them. The V gene's germline CDR1 is LNHNV and CDR2 YYDKDF (reference sequence). The length of the CDR3 is 12 residues. The CDR3 loop reads CATSRDPTGYTF. The CDR3 region has the DNA TGTGCCACCAGCAGAGATCCCACTGGCTACACCTTC.

This clonotype was counted between two and nine times. The chain uses TRBV6-5 and TRBJ1-1; TRBD1 might be the D (5 bases). The CDR3 sequence is 15 residues long. Per the germline V gene, CDR1 is MNHEY and CDR2 is SVGAGI. V shed 2 bases and J shed 4 bases, with 14 bases lying between them. Here the CDR3 reads CASSYPGWGSTEAFF. Written as DNA, the CDR3 is TGTGCCAGCAGTTACCCGGGCTGGGGCTCCACTGAAGCTTTCTTT.

The chain has TRBV20-1 and TRBJ1-4, with 8 bases aligning to TRBD1. The CDR3 has 15 residues. The ends lost 0 bases at V and 2 bases at J; junction bases unmatched: 2. Germline CDR1 and CDR2: DFQATT and SNEGSKA (reference sequence). The CDR3 reads CSARDRQGTNEKLFF. CDR3 DNA sequence: TGCAGTGCTAGAGACCGACAGGGGACTAATGAAAAACTGTTTTTT.

The rearrangement uses TRBV6-5 and TRBJ2-3, with D uncertain. This CDR3 comprises 11 residues. The germline V gene encodes CDR1 MNHEY and CDR2 SVGAGI. V gave up 8 bases and J gave up 6 bases, with 9 bases separating them. DNA for the CDR3: TGTGCCAGCCACACCCGGGATACGCAGTATTTT. Translated, it gives CASHTRDTQYF.

The rearrangement joins TRBV20-1 to TRBJ2-5, with 8 nucleotides matching TRBD2. This CDR3 contains 13 residues. Germline V gene lookup returns CDR1 DFQATT and CDR2 SNEGSKA (reference sequence). J was trimmed by 5 bases and V by 6 bases; bases with no gene match: 8. The CDR3 spells CSADGTRSETQYF. CDR3 DNA: TGCAGTGCCGATGGGACTAGGAGTGAGACCCAGTACTTC.

The chain joins TRBV6-5 to TRBJ2-7; D may be TRBD1 (7 bases). V was trimmed by 2 bases and J by 2 bases, leaving 16 bases between them. The CDR3 has 16 residues. Germline V gives CDR1 MNHEY, CDR2 SVGAGI. CDR3 residues: CASSYGGGGRPYEQYF. The CDR3 nucleotides read TGTGCCAGCAGTTACGGAGGGGGCGGTAGGCCCTACGAGCAGTACTTC.